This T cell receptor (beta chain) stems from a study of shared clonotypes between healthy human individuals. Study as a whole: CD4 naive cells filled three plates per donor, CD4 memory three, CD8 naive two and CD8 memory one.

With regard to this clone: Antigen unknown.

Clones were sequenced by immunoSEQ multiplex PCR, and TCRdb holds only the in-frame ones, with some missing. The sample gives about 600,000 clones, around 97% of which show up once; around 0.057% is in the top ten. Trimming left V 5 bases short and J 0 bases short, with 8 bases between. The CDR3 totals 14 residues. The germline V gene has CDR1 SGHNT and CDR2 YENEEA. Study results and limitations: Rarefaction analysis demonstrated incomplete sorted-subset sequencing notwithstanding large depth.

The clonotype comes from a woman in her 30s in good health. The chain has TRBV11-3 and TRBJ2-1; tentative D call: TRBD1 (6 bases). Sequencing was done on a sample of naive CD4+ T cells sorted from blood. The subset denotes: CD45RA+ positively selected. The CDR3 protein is CASSEGGSYNEQFF. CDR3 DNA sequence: TGTGCCAGCAGCGAAGGGGGCTCCTACAATGAGCAGTTCTTC.